The 16 T cell receptor beta chains reported below all come from one sample, sequenced in a study of blood T cell repertoires in COVID-19. The data were produced by immunoSEQ multiplex PCR, yet TCRdb's version contains in-frame clones alone and is incomplete. There are 160,000 or so clones in the sample; 82% occur only once, and almost 8.5% lies in the top ten. The sequencing input was peripheral blood. These receptors were taken from a woman between 65 and 79 years old with acute or convalescent COVID-19.

The rearrangement links TRBV28 to TRBJ1-2, with D unresolved. The V gene lost 8 bases and the J gene lost 3 bases, with 13 bases spanning the gap. The CDR3 totals 13 residues. Looked up from germline, CDR1 is MDHEN and CDR2 is SYDVKM. The CDR3 is CASVSRRDYGYTF. In DNA, the CDR3 is TGTGCCAGCGTATCCCGCCGCGACTATGGCTACACCTTC.

The J gene is TRBJ2-7, the V gene TRBV11-2; D gene unclear. Between the trimmed V and J ends, which lost 8 bases and 9 bases, there was a span of 17 bases. Germline-derived CDR1 and CDR2 are SGHAT and FQNNGV. The CDR3 is made up of 12 amino acids. The DNA for the CDR3 is TGTGCCAGCTATCTTGGTCCCGGCGGGCAGTACTTC. This sequence encodes CASYLGPGGQYF.

This clone has just one count. This chain uses TRBV15 with TRBJ2-7; D possibly corresponds to TRBD1 (6 bases). The length of the CDR3 is 15 residues. Germline lookup yields CDR1 LNHNV and CDR2 YYDKDF (reference sequence). V lost 3 bases and J lost 1, with 13 bases in between. The chain's CDR3 is CATSRELQGSYEQYF. In DNA form, the CDR3 reads TGTGCCACCAGCAGGGAACTTCAGGGGTCCTACGAGCAGTACTTC.

This chain links TRBV6-5 with TRBJ1-2, with TRBD1 matching over 8 bases. CDR3 size: 14 residues. The junction had 8 bases not matched to a gene; V was cut back by 2 bases and J by 9 bases. Germline values: CDR1 MNHEY, CDR2 SVGAGI. CDR3 in amino acids: CASSYADRASSYTF. The CDR3 DNA sequence: TGTGCCAGCAGTTACGCGGACAGGGCCTCGAGCTACACCTTC.

This clone occurred once. The chain carries TRBV28 and TRBJ1-2; the D gene is possibly TRBD1 (5 bases). This CDR3 has 12 amino acids. Germline-derived CDR1 and CDR2 are MDHEN and SYDVKM. Trimming removed 6 bases at V and 8 bases at J, with 13 bases between. CDR3 residues: CASRLGQGGYTF. The CDR3 DNA reads TGTGCCAGCAGGCTGGGGCAGGGCGGCTACACCTTC.

This clone was seen just once. The chain has TRBV12-2 and TRBJ2-2; the listed D gene, TRBD1, was not tested against the DNA. TRBV12-2 is recorded as a pseudogene. The length of the CDR3 is 15 residues. The CDR3 sequence: CASRPPGSNSRELFF. CDR3 DNA: TGTGCAAGTCGCCCCCCTGGCAGTAACAGCCGGGAGCTGTTTTTT.

This sequence joins TRBV5-1 and TRBJ1-4; 9 nucleotides match TRBD1. V lost 4 bases and J lost 5; bases outside the gene matches: 3. There are 14 residues in the CDR3. Germline V gene sequence: CDR1 SGHRS, CDR2 YFSETQ. As DNA, the CDR3 is TGCGCCAGCAGCACCGGGACAGGGAATGAAAAACTGTTTTTT. Translating it yields CASSTGTGNEKLFF.

The J gene is TRBJ1-1, the V gene TRBV7-2, with 10 bases aligning to TRBD1. The V gene's germline CDR1 is SGHTA and CDR2 FQGNSA. Trimming at V came to 1 base and at J to 1 base, leaving 6 bases not matched to a gene. The length of the CDR3 is 17 residues. Here the CDR3 DNA reads TGTGCCAGCAGCTTAGTAGGGACAGGGGTCCGGAACACTGAAGCTTTCTTT. It specifies CASSLVGTGVRNTEAFF.

CDR3 DNA: TGTGCCAGCAGCCCGGGGGGTGGCAATCAGCCCCAGCATTTT. Protein sequence: CASSPGGGNQPQHF. This chain links TRBV7-9 with TRBJ1-5, with D tentatively TRBD1 (5 bases). V was shortened by 5 bases and J by 2 bases, with 10 bases between the two germline ends. Germline lookup yields CDR1 SEHNR and CDR2 FQNEAQ (reference sequence). The CDR3 is 14 residues long.

The genes are TRBV20-1 and TRBJ2-7; 11 nucleotides align to TRBD2. From germline, CDR1 is DFQATT and CDR2 SNEGSKA (reference sequence). With 3 bases clipped from V and 2 bases from J, the junction kept 15 bases outside the gene matches. This CDR3 spans 18 amino acids. The CDR3 protein is CSASRVLAGGPGAYEQYF. The DNA of the CDR3 is TGCAGTGCTAGTCGAGTGCTAGCGGGGGGCCCGGGGGCCTACGAGCAGTACTTC.

This sequence joins TRBV3-1 (or the pseudogene TRBV3-2) and TRBJ1-1; 10 positions agree with TRBD1. This CDR3 region has 16 residues. Germline V gene sequence: CDR1 LGHDT, CDR2 YNNKEL (reference sequence). V dropped 3 bases and J dropped 3; count of bases not matched to a gene: 7. The CDR3 DNA is TGTGCCAGCAGCCAGGACGAAGGGACAGGGGACACTGAAGCTTTCTTT. Protein product: CASSQDEGTGDTEAFF.

The chain recombines TRBV5-6 with TRBJ1-1; perhaps TRBD1 as D (5 bases). The CDR3 extends over 16 amino acids. Germline V CDR1 and CDR2: SGHDT, YYEEEE. V was clipped by 3 bases and J by 0 bases, with 15 bases between them. Here the CDR3 DNA reads TGTGCCAGCAGCTCGCTACGACAGACAATGAACACTGAAGCTTTCTTT. Translated: CASSSLRQTMNTEAFF. Based on the CDR3 plus reference TRBV5-6 and TRBJ1-1, the full variable domain is DAGVTQSPTHLIKTRGQQVTLRCSPKSGHDTVSWYQQALGQGPQFIFQYYEEEERQRGNFPDRFSGHQFPNYSSELNVNALLLGDSALYLCASSSLRQTMNTEAFFGQGTRLTVV.

The V gene is TRBV5-1, the J gene TRBJ2-2, with TRBD1 identical over 8 bases. V was clipped by 2 bases and J by 1 base; unmatched bases: 4. In germline, CDR1 is SGHRS, CDR2 YFSETQ. The CDR3 has 16 amino acids. CDR3 sequence reads: CASSLQQGGNTGELFF. CDR3 bases: TGCGCCAGCAGCTTACAACAGGGGGGGAACACCGGGGAGCTGTTTTTT.

The chain recombines TRBV19 with TRBJ2-5; 9 bases map to TRBD2. V gave up 3 bases and J gave up 1 base; unmatched junction bases: 3. Germline V lookup: CDR1 LNHDA, CDR2 SQIVND (reference sequence). The CDR3 has 15 residues. The CDR3 reads CASSIGGGAQETQYF. Here the CDR3 DNA reads TGTGCCAGTAGTATCGGCGGGGGGGCCCAAGAGACCCAGTACTTC. The variable domain in full, completed from reference TRBV19 and TRBJ2-5, reads DGGITQSPKYLFRKEGQNVTLSCEQNLNHDAMYWYRQDPGQGLRLIYYSQIVNDFQKGDIAEGYSVSREKKESFPLTVTSAQKNPTAFYLCASSIGGGAQETQYFGPGTRLLVL.

This clone was picked up one time. CDR3 sequence (DNA): TGCGCCAGCAGCCAGGGAGCTGGAGGGGAAAAACTGTTTTTT. Encoded protein: CASSQGAGGEKLFF. This chain connects TRBV4-3 to TRBJ1-4; no reliable D call. This CDR3 region has 14 residues. The V end lost 3 bases, the J end lost 8 bases, and 13 bases lay between the germline ends. The germline V gene has CDR1 LGHNA and CDR2 YSLEER.

This clone was counted only a few times. The rearrangement uses TRBV11-2 and TRBJ1-3; no reliable D call. V lost 3 bases and J 3 bases, leaving 18 bases between the germline ends. Germline lookup yields CDR1 SGHAT and CDR2 FQNNGV. The CDR3 consists of 17 residues. The CDR3 here is CASSLSEIRRNGNTIYF. CDR3 coding DNA: TGTGCCAGCAGCTTGAGCGAGATTCGGAGGAATGGAAACACCATATATTTT.